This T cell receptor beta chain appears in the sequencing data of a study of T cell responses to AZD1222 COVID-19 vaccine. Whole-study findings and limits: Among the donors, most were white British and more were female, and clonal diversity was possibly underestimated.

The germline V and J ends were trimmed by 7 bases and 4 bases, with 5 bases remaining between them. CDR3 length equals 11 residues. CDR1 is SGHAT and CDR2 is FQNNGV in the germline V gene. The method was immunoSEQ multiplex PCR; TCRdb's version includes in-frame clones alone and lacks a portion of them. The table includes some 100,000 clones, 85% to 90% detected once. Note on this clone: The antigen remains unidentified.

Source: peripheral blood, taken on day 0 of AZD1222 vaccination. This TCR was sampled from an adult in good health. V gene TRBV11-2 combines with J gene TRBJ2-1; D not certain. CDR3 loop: CASTEYNEQFF. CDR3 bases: TGTGCCAGCACCGAATACAATGAGCAGTTCTTC.